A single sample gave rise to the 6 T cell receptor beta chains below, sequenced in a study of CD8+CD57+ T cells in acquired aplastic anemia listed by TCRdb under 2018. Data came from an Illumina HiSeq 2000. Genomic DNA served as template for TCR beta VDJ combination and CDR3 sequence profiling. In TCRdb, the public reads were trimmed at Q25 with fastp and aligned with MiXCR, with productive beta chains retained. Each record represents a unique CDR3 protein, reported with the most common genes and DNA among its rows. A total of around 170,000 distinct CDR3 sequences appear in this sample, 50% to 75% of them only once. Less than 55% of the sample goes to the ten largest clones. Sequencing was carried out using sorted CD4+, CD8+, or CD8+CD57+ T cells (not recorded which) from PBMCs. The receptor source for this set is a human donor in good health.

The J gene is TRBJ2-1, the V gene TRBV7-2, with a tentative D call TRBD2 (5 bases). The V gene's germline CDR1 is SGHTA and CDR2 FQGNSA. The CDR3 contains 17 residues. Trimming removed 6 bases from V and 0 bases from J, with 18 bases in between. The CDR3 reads CASSNIVLALSYNEQFF. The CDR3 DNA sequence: TGTGCCAGCAGTAATATAGTGCTAGCTCTCTCCTACAATGAGCAGTTCTTC.

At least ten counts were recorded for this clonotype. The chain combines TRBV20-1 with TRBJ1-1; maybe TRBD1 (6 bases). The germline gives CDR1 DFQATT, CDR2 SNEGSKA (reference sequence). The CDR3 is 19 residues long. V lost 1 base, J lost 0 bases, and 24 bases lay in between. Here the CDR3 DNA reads TGCAGTGCTAGAGGTTGGTCAGGGGATGTGGGTAAAGTGAACACTGAAGCTTTCTTT. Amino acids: CSARGWSGDVGKVNTEAFF.

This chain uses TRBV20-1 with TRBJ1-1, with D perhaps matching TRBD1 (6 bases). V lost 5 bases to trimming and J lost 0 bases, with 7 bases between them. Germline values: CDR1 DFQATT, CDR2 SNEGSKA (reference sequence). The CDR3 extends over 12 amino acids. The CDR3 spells CSAGQMNTEAFF. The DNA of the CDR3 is TGCAGTGCTGGACAGATGAACACTGAAGCTTTCTTT.

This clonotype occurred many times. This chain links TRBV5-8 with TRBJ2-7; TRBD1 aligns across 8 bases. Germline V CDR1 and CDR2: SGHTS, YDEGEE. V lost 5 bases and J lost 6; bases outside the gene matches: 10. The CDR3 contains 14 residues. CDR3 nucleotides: TGTGCCAGCAGTTTTCCCGGACAGGGAGGCGAGCAGTACTTC. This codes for CASSFPGQGGEQYF.

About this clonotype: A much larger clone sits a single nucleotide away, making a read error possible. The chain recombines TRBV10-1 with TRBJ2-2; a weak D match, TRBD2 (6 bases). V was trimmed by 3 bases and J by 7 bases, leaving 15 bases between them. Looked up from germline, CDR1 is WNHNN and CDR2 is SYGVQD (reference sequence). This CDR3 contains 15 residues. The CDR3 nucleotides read TGCGCCAGCAGTGACGGGTCTAGCGCGGTCGGGGAGCTGTTTTTT. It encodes CASSDGSSAVGELFF.

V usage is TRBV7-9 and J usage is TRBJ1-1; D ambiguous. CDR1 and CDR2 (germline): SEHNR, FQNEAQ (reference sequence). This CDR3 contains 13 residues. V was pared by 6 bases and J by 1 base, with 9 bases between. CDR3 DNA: TGTGCCAGCAGACCAGACGAGAACACTGAAGCTTTCTTT. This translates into CASRPDENTEAFF.